This T cell receptor beta chain was obtained from a study of blood T cell repertoires in COVID-19. Background on the study: Italy, Spain and the United States were the sources of the convalescent and acute COVID-19 samples. T cells, B-cell-depleted T cells, or PBMCs provided the cDNA or gDNA that served as material.

This table comes from immunoSEQ multiplex PCR, and its TCRdb copy is limited to in-frame clones, with some not included. This table has about 130,000 clones, 77% appearing once. Concerning this clone itself: Other DNA sequences in this sample translate to the same CDR3.

The TCR sequence derives from a man aged 80 or over with acute or convalescent COVID-19. Input material: peripheral blood.

Written as DNA, the CDR3 is TGTGCCAGCTCACCCGCAGGGGAGACCCAGTACTTC. Protein sequence: CASSPAGETQYF. The chain couples TRBV18 to TRBJ2-5; maybe TRBD1 (5 bases). This CDR3 has 12 residues. V shed 3 bases and J shed 5 bases, with 7 bases lying between them. CDR1 and CDR2 from the germline V gene are KGHSH and LQKENI.